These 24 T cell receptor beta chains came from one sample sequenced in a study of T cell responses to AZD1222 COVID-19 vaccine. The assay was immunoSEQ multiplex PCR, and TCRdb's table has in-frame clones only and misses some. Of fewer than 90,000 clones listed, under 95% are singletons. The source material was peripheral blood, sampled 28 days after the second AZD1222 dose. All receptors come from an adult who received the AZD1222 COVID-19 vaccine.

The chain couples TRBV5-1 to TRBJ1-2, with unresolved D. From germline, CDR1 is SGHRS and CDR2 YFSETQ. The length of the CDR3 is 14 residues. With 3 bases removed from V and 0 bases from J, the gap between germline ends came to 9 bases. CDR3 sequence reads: CASSWMGANYGYTF. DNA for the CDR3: TGCGCCAGCAGCTGGATGGGAGCTAACTATGGCTACACCTTC. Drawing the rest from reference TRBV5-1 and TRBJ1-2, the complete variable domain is KAGVTQTPRYLIKTRGQQVTLSCSPISGHRSVSWYQQTPGQGLQFLFEYFSETQRNKGNFPGRFSGRQFSNSRSEMNVSTLELGDSALYLCASSWMGANYGYTFGSGTRLTVV.

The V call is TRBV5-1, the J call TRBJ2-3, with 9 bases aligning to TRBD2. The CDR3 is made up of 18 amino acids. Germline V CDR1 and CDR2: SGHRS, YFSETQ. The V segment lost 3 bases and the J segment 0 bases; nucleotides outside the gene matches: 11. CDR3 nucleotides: TGCGCCAGCAGCTCCCCACGCGGGACTAGCCTTAGCACAGATACGCAGTATTTT. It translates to CASSSPRGTSLSTDTQYF.

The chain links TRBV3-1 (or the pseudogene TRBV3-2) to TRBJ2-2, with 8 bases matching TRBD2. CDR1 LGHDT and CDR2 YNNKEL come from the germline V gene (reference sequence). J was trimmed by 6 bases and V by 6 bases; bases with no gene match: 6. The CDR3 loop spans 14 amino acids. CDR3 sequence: CASRQRESAGELFF. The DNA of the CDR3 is TGTGCCAGCAGACAGCGGGAGTCGGCCGGGGAGCTGTTTTTT.

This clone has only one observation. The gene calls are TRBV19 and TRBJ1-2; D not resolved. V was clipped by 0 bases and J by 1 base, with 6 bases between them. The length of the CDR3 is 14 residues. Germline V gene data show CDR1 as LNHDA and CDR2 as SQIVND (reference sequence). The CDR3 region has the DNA TGTGCCAGTAGTATAGACGCGATTAACTATGGCTACACCTTC. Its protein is CASSIDAINYGYTF. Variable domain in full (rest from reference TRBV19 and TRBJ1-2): DGGITQSPKYLFRKEGQNVTLSCEQNLNHDAMYWYRQDPGQGLRLIYYSQIVNDFQKGDIAEGYSVSREKKESFPLTVTSAQKNPTAFYLCASSIDAINYGYTFGSGTRLTVV.

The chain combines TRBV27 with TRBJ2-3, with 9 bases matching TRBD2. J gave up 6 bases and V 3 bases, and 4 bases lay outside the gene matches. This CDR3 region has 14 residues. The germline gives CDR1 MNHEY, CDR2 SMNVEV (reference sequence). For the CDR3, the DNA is TGTGCCAGCAGTTTCGGGACTAGCTGGGATACGCAGTATTTT. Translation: CASSFGTSWDTQYF.

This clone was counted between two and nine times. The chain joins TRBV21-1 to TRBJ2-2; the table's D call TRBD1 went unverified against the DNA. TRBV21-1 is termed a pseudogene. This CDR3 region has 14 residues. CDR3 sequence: CASPDIPMAGELFF. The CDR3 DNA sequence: TGTGCCAGCCCGGACATTCCGATGGCCGGGGAGCTGTTTTTT.

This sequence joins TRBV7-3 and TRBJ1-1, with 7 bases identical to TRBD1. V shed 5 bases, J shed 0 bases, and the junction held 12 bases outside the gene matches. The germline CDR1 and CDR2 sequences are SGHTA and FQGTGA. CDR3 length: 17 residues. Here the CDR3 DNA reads TGTGCCAGCAGCCGGAACCCGGGACAGCCCTTGAACACTGAAGCTTTCTTT. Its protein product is CASSRNPGQPLNTEAFF.

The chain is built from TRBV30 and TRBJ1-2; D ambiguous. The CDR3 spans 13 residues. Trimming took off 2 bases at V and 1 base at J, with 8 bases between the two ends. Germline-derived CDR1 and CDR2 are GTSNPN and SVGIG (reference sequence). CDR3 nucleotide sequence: TGTGCCTGGAGTACCCCCAGTAACTATGGCTACACCTTC. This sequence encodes CAWSTPSNYGYTF.

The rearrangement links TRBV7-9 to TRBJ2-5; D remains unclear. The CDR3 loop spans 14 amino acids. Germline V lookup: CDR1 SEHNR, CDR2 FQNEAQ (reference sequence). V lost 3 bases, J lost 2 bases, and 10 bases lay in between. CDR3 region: CASSFLGLQETQYF. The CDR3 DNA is TGTGCCAGCAGCTTCTTGGGCCTACAAGAGACCCAGTACTTC.

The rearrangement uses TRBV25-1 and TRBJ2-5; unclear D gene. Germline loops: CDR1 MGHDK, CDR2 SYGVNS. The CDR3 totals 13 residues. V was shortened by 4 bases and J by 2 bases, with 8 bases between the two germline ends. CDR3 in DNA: TGTGCCAGCAGTGGGGGTCCACAAGAGACCCAGTACTTC. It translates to CASSGGPQETQYF. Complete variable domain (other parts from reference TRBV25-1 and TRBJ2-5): EADIYQTPRYLVIGTGKKITLECSQTMGHDKMYWYQQDPGMELHLIHYSYGVNSTEKGDLSSESTVSRIRTEHFPLTLESARPSHTSQYLCASSGGPQETQYFGPGTRLLVL.

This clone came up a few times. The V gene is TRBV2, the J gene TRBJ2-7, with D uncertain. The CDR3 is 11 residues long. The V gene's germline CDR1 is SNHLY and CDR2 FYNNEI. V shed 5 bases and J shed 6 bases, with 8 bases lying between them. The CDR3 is CASSYSFEQYF. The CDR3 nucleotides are TGTGCCAGCAGTTATAGTTTCGAGCAGTACTTC.

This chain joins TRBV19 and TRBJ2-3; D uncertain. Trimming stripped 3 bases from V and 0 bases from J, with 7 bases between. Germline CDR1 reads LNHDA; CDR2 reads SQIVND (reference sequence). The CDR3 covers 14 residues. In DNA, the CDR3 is TGTGCCAGTAGTATGCGTTCTAGCACAGATACGCAGTATTTT. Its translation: CASSMRSSTDTQYF.

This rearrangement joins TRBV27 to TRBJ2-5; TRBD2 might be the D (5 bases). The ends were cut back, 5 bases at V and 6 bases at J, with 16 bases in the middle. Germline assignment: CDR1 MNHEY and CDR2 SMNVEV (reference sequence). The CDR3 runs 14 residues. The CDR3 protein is CASSPMADGKTQYF. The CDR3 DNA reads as TGTGCCAGCAGTCCTATGGCGGACGGGAAGACCCAGTACTTC.

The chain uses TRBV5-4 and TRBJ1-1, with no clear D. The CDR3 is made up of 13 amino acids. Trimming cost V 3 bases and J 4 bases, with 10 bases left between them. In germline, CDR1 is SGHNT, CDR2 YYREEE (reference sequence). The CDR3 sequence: CASSSVVGTEAFF. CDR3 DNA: TGTGCCAGCAGCTCCGTCGTCGGCACTGAAGCTTTCTTT.

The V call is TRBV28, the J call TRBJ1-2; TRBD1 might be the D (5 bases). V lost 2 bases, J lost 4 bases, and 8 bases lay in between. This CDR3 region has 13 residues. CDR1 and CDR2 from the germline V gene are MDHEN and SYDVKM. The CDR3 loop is CASSLSGGYGYTF. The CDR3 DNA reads TGTGCCAGCAGTTTAAGCGGGGGCTATGGCTACACCTTC.

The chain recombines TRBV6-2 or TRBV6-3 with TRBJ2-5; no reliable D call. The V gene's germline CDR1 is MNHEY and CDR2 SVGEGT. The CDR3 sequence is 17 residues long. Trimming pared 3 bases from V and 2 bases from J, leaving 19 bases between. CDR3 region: CASSYDRPLFDQETQYF. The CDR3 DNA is TGTGCCAGCAGTTATGATCGCCCCCTTTTTGATCAAGAGACCCAGTACTTC.

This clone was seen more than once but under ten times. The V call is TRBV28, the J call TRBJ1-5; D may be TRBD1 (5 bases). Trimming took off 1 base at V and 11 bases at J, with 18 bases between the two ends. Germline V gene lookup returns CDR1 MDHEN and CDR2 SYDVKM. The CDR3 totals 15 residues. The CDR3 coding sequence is TGTGCCAGCAGTTTATTCGCCCCAAAGGACAAGGCCCAGCATTTT. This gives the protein CASSLFAPKDKAQHF.

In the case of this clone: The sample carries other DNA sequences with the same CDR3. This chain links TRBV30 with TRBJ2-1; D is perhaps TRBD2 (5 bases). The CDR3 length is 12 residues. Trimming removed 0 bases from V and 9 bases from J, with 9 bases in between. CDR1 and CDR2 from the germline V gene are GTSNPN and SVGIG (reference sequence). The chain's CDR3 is CAWSVGGGEQFF. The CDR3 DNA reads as TGTGCCTGGAGTGTAGGAGGCGGTGAGCAGTTCTTC.

The CDR3 DNA reads as TGTGCCAGCAGCTTAGATCGGGCCGGGGAGCTGTTTTTT. This sequence encodes CASSLDRAGELFF. This chain uses TRBV11-3 with TRBJ2-2, with D hard to call. This CDR3 contains 13 residues. V lost 0 bases and J lost 6, with 5 bases in between. Germline V CDR1 and CDR2: SGHNT, YENEEA.

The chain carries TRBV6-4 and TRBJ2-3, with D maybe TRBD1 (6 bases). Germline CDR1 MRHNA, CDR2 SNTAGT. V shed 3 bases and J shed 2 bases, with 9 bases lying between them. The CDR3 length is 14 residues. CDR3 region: CASSEGGITDTQYF. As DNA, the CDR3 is TGTGCCAGCAGTGAAGGGGGAATCACAGATACGCAGTATTTT.

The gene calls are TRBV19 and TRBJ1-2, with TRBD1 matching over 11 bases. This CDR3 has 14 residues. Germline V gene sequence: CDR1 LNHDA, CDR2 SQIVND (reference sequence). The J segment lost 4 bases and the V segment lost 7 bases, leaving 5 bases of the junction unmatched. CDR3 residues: CASTMDRGLYGYTF. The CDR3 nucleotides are TGTGCCAGTACCATGGACAGGGGGCTCTATGGCTACACCTTC.

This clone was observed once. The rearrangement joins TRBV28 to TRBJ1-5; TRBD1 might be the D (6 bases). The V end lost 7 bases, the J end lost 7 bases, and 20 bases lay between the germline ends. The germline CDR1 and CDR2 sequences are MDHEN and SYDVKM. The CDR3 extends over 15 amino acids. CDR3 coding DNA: TGTGCCAGCACCTCCACAGGGCGCGCAGGGCAGCCCCAGCATTTT. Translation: CASTSTGRAGQPQHF.

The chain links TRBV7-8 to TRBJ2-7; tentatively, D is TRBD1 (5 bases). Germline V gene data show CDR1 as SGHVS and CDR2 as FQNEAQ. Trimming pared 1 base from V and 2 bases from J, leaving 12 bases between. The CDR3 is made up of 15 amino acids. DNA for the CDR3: TGTGCCAGCAGCTTAGGGGCTGACAGCGCCTACGAGCAGTACTTC. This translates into CASSLGADSAYEQYF.

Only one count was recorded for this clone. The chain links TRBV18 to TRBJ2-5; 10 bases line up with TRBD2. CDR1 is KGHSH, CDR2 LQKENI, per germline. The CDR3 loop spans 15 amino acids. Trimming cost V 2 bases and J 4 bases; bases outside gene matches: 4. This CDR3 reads CASSPGIAGGETQYF. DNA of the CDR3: TGTGCCAGCTCACCAGGAATAGCGGGAGGAGAGACCCAGTACTTC.